Each of the 25 T cell receptor beta chains below was sequenced from the same sample in a study of shared clonotypes between healthy human individuals. Here immunoSEQ multiplex PCR was the method, and the copy in TCRdb shows in-frame clones only, minus some. The repertoire consists of 550,000 to 600,000 clones, with around 78% occurring once and the leading ten covering around 13%. Sequenced sample: PBMCs. The receptor source for this set is a woman aged 40 to 50 in good health. Some clones in this sample may be carry-over from other donors' samples.

This sequence joins TRBV18 and TRBJ1-1, with D unclear. Trimming stripped 5 bases from V and 2 bases from J, with 15 bases between. CDR3 length: 15 amino acids. Germline loops: CDR1 KGHSH, CDR2 LQKENI. The CDR3 DNA follows: TGTGCCAGCTCAGGCAGGCCCGGGTATAACACTGAAGCTTTCTTT. Amino acid sequence: CASSGRPGYNTEAFF.

The gene calls are TRBV7-2 and TRBJ2-3; 11 bases map to TRBD2. Germline V gives CDR1 SGHTA, CDR2 FQGNSA. The CDR3 is 16 residues long. J lost 6 bases, V lost 5 bases, and 10 bases had no gene match. The CDR3 sequence is CASSPDSGRAGDTQYF. The DNA of the CDR3 is TGTGCCAGCAGCCCCGATAGCGGGAGGGCCGGCGATACGCAGTATTTT.

The rearrangement uses TRBV11-2 and TRBJ2-6; the D gene could be TRBD1 or TRBD2 (5 bases each). Trimming took off 2 bases at V and 1 base at J, with 12 bases between the two ends. CDR3 length: 17 amino acids. Per the germline V gene, CDR1 is SGHAT and CDR2 is FQNNGV. CDR3 residues: CASSLTLGTSGANVLTF. For the CDR3, the DNA is TGTGCCAGCAGCTTAACCTTGGGGACGTCTGGGGCCAACGTCCTGACTTTC.

This sequence joins TRBV7-2 and TRBJ2-3; TRBD2 matches at 10 bases. The germline V gene encodes CDR1 SGHTA and CDR2 FQGNSA. Losses at the gene ends were 3 bases for V and 4 bases for J; bases not matched to a gene: 7. CDR3 size: 16 residues. This CDR3 reads CASSFALAGGPDTQYF. CDR3 DNA sequence: TGTGCCAGCAGCTTCGCCTTAGCGGGAGGCCCAGATACGCAGTATTTT.

CDR3 sequence reads: CATSRDLTGANVLTF. Written as DNA, the CDR3 is TGTGCCACCAGCAGAGATCTGACCGGGGCCAACGTCCTGACTTTC. V gene TRBV15 combines with J gene TRBJ2-6; D gene ambiguous. The CDR3 sequence is 15 residues long. The germline V gene has CDR1 LNHNV and CDR2 YYDKDF (reference sequence). Trimming shortened V by 0 bases and J by 4 bases, and 7 bases separated the two germline ends.

The chain combines TRBV5-8 with TRBJ2-7, with D possibly matching TRBD1 (6 bases). V was pared by 3 bases and J by 0 bases, with 10 bases between. The CDR3 runs to 14 residues. Germline CDR1 SGHTS, CDR2 YDEGEE. The chain's CDR3 is CASSSPGVSYEQYF. CDR3 in DNA: TGTGCCAGCAGCTCACCAGGGGTCTCCTACGAGCAGTACTTC. The variable domain in full, completed from reference TRBV5-8 and TRBJ2-7, reads EAGVTQSPTHLIKTRGQQATLRCSPISGHTSVYWYQQALGLGLQFLLWYDEGEERNRGNFPPRFSGRQFPNYSSELNVNALELEDSALYLCASSSPGVSYEQYFGPGTRLTVT.

The chain has TRBV6-5 and TRBJ1-1; D is undetermined. Germline V gene sequence: CDR1 MNHEY, CDR2 SVGAGI. The V gene lost 4 bases and the J gene lost 4 bases, with 10 bases spanning the gap. CDR3 length equals 13 residues. CDR3 coding DNA: TGTGCCAGCAGTTTCAGAGAGGGCACTGAAGCTTTCTTT. Translated: CASSFREGTEAFF.

The genes are TRBV30 and TRBJ2-1, with TRBD1 matching over 11 bases. From germline, CDR1 is GTSNPN and CDR2 SVGIG (reference sequence). With 1 base clipped from V and 1 base from J, the junction kept 3 bases outside the gene matches. The length of the CDR3 is 16 residues. For the CDR3, the DNA is TGTGCCTGGAGTGGGGGACAGGGGGATTCCTACAATGAGCAGTTCTTC. Translating gives CAWSGGQGDSYNEQFF. The full variable domain, completed using reference TRBV30 and TRBJ2-1, is SQTIHQWPATLVQPVGSPLSLECTVEGTSNPNLYWYRQAAGRGLQLLFYSVGIGQISSEVPQNLSASRPQDRQFILSSKKLLLSDSGFYLCAWSGGQGDSYNEQFFGPGTRLTVL.

Comments on this clone: Other DNA sequences of this sample code for an identical CDR3. This chain connects TRBV9 to TRBJ2-1; D uncertain. Germline V gene lookup returns CDR1 SGDLS and CDR2 YYNGEE. V dropped 0 bases and J dropped 6 bases, with 4 bases sitting between them. This CDR3 contains 12 residues. CDR3 loop: CASSVAGNEQFF. As DNA, the CDR3 is TGTGCCAGCAGCGTAGCCGGCAATGAGCAGTTCTTC.

The rearrangement joins TRBV6-1 to TRBJ2-7; 12 bases agree with TRBD2. With V trimmed by 5 bases and J by 3 bases, 2 bases remained unmatched. This CDR3 is built from 14 residues. Per germline, CDR1 MNHNS and CDR2 SASEGT. CDR3 in amino acids: CASSRTSGNYEQYF. The CDR3 coding sequence is TGTGCCAGCAGTCGGACTAGCGGGAACTACGAGCAGTACTTC.

To note about this clone: This sequence is one base from a far larger clone and is likely a read error. The chain couples TRBV7-9 to TRBJ1-1; D unresolved. This CDR3 is 12 amino acids long. The germline V gene has CDR1 SEHNR and CDR2 FQNEAQ (reference sequence). Trimming pared 2 bases from V and 4 bases from J, leaving 5 bases between. The CDR3 bases are TGTGCCAGCAGCTTAATGAGCACTGAAGCTTTCTTT. Protein: CASSLMSTEAFF.

The chain joins TRBV7-2 to TRBJ1-4, with D uncertain. CDR3 length: 16 amino acids. V gave up 5 bases and J gave up 2 bases, with 15 bases separating them. CDR1 SGHTA and CDR2 FQGNSA come from the germline V gene. CDR3 bases: TGTGCCAGCAGCCGGACCGCCTTGGGCACTAATGAAAAACTGTTTTTT. This encodes CASSRTALGTNEKLFF.

This clone has a handful of counts. The chain couples TRBV6-1 to TRBJ1-1; no firm D call. Germline lookup yields CDR1 MNHNS and CDR2 SASEGT. Trimming shortened V by 3 bases and J by 2 bases, and 7 bases separated the two germline ends. CDR3 length: 13 residues. The CDR3 sequence: CASSERINTEAFF. The CDR3 DNA sequence: TGTGCCAGCAGTGAGCGGATAAACACTGAAGCTTTCTTT.

This clone was seen more than once but under ten times. The chain combines TRBV15 with TRBJ1-5; tentatively, D is TRBD1 (6 bases). Germline V gives CDR1 LNHNV, CDR2 YYDKDF (reference sequence). Trimming cost V 5 bases and J 4 bases, with 15 bases left between them. The CDR3 runs 15 residues. The CDR3 reads CATSPGQRGNQPQHF. CDR3 DNA: TGTGCCACCAGCCCCGGACAGAGGGGGAATCAGCCCCAGCATTTT.

This chain uses TRBV5-4 with TRBJ2-2, with TRBD2 identical over 9 bases. This CDR3 spans 16 amino acids. Germline V gives CDR1 SGHNT, CDR2 YYREEE (reference sequence). Trimming removed 0 bases from V and 5 bases from J; junction bases left unmatched: 5. The CDR3 protein is CASSLEGGRATGELFF. CDR3 DNA sequence: TGTGCCAGCAGCTTGGAGGGCGGGAGGGCGACCGGGGAGCTGTTTTTT.

This chain's CDR3 is CASSATGVYGYTF. CDR3 DNA sequence: TGTGCCAGCAGTGCGACAGGAGTTTATGGCTACACCTTC. V usage is TRBV25-1 and J usage is TRBJ1-2; perhaps TRBD1 as D (6 bases). The CDR3 is 13 amino acids. Between the trimmed V and J ends, which lost 4 bases and 5 bases, there was a span of 11 bases. Germline V gives CDR1 MGHDK, CDR2 SYGVNS.

The V call is TRBV28, the J call TRBJ1-5, with 7 nucleotides matching TRBD1. The CDR3 covers 17 residues. V was pared by 8 bases and J by 0 bases, with 13 bases of the junction left unmatched. Germline V gives CDR1 MDHEN, CDR2 SYDVKM. The CDR3 DNA follows: TGTGCCAGCTACAGACAGGGCGCCTCTTATAGCAATCAGCCCCAGCATTTT. Translation gives CASYRQGASYSNQPQHF.

The chain is built from TRBV7-6 and TRBJ2-7; D is ambiguous. The CDR3 is made up of 12 amino acids. Per germline, CDR1 SGHVS and CDR2 FNYEAQ. V was trimmed by 6 bases and J by 4 bases, leaving 10 bases between them. Written as DNA, the CDR3 is TGTGCCAGCAGTTTGAATTGGTACGAGCAGTACTTC. Translating it yields CASSLNWYEQYF.

The chain couples TRBV10-3 to TRBJ1-2, with unresolved D. V was clipped by 0 bases and J by 0 bases, with 8 bases between them. The CDR3 extends over 15 amino acids. Germline V gene data show CDR1 as ENHRY and CDR2 as SYGVKD. The CDR3 DNA reads as TGTGCCATCAGTGAGTCGGCCCAGGCTAACTATGGCTACACCTTC. Amino acid sequence: CAISESAQANYGYTF.

This clone was detected once. The chain recombines TRBV10-3 with TRBJ2-1, with a possible D match to TRBD2 (6 bases). Trimming shortened V by 3 bases and J by 3 bases, and 9 bases separated the two germline ends. The CDR3 loop spans 14 amino acids. Looked up from germline, CDR1 is ENHRY and CDR2 is SYGVKD. This chain's CDR3 is CAISDRTIYNEQFF. The CDR3, as DNA: TGTGCCATCAGTGACCGGACTATCTACAATGAGCAGTTCTTC.

This chain links TRBV29-1 with TRBJ1-5; D is undetermined. Germline CDR1 reads SQVTM; CDR2 reads ANQGSEA. This CDR3 spans 12 amino acids. Trimming left V 4 bases short and J 3 bases short, with 7 bases between. CDR3 DNA: TGCAGCGTTGCGGGGATCAATCAGCCCCAGCATTTT. This translates into CSVAGINQPQHF.

This chain connects TRBV6-6 to TRBJ2-3; D unresolved. Trimming took 7 bases from V and 3 from J, leaving 11 bases between them. Germline assignment: CDR1 MNHNY and CDR2 SVGAGI (reference sequence). This CDR3 comprises 13 residues. The CDR3 nucleotides are TGTGCCAGCACCTTAGAGCATACAGATACGCAGTATTTT. Amino acids: CASTLEHTDTQYF.

This clone was recorded only once. CDR3: CASSRIRQGASSNEQFF. Here the CDR3 DNA reads TGTGCCAGCAGCCGAATAAGACAGGGGGCCTCCAGCAATGAGCAGTTCTTC. The chain is built from TRBV7-3 and TRBJ2-1; 10 bases align to TRBD1. CDR3 length equals 17 residues. Germline V gene lookup returns CDR1 SGHTA and CDR2 FQGTGA. Trimming at V came to 5 bases and at J to 6 bases, leaving 13 bases not matched to a gene.

V usage is TRBV7-2 and J usage is TRBJ2-1; TRBD2 agrees at 8 bases. The germline V gene encodes CDR1 SGHTA and CDR2 FQGNSA. The CDR3 contains 14 residues. V lost 5 bases and J lost 4; bases outside the gene matches: 4. The CDR3: CASSKTSGYNEQFF. In DNA, the CDR3 is TGTGCCAGCAGCAAAACTAGCGGTTACAATGAGCAGTTCTTC. Combining the CDR3 with reference TRBV7-2 and TRBJ2-1 gives the whole variable domain GAGVSQSPSNKVTEKGKDVELRCDPISGHTALYWYRQSLGQGLEFLIYFQGNSAPDKSGLPSDRFSAERTGGSVSTLTIQRTQQEDSAVYLCASSKTSGYNEQFFGPGTRLTVL.

The chain carries TRBV29-1 and TRBJ2-7; 12 bases align to TRBD2. The germline V gene has CDR1 SQVTM and CDR2 ANQGSEA. There are 15 residues in the CDR3. Trimming removed 6 bases from V and 1 base from J; junction bases left unmatched: 7. CDR3 region: CSVVGTSGHSYEQYF. CDR3 bases: TGCAGCGTCGTGGGGACTAGCGGGCATTCCTACGAGCAGTACTTC.